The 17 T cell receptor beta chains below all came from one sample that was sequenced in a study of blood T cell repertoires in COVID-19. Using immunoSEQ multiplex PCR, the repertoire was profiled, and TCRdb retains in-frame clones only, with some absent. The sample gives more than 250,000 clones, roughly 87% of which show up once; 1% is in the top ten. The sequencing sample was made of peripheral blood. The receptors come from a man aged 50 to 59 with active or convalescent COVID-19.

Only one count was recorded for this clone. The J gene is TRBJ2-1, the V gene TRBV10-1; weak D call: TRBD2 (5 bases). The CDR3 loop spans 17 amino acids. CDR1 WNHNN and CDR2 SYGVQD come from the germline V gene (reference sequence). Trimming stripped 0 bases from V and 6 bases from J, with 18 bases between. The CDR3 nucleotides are TGCGCCAGCAGTGAGTCGGGGAGACAAAGGTGCTGCAATGAGCAGTTCTTC. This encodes CASSESGRQRCCNEQFF.

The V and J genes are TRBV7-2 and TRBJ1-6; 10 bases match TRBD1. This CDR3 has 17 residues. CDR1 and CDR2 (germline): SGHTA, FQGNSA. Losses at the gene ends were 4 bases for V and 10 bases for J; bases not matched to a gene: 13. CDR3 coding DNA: TGTGCCAGCAGCTCCCACCGCGGACAGGGGGTTTGGTCACCCCTCCACTTT. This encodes CASSSHRGQGVWSPLHF.

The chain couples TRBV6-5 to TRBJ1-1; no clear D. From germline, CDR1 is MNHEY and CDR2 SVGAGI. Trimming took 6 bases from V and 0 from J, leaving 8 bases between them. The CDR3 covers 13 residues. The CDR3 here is CASRAVVNTEAFF. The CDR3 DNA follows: TGTGCCAGCAGAGCGGTTGTGAACACTGAAGCTTTCTTT.

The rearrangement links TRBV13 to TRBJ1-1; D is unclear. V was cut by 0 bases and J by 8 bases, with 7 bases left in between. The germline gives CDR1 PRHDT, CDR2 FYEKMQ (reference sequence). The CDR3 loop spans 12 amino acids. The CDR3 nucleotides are TGTGCCAGCAGCTTAGGCAGCGGGGAAGCTTTCTTT. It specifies CASSLGSGEAFF.

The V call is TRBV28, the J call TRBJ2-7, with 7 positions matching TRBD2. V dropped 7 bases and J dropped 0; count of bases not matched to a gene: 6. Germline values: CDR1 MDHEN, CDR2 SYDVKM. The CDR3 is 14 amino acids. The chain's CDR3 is CASNSGGFSYEQYF. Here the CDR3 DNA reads TGTGCCAGCAACTCCGGGGGGTTCTCCTACGAGCAGTACTTC.

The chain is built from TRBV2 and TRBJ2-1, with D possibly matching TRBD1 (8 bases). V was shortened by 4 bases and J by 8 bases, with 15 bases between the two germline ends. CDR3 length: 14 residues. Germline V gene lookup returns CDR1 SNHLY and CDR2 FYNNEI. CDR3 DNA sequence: TGTGCCAGCAGTGGACAGGGGAGCGGGGATGAGCAGTTCTTC. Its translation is CASSGQGSGDEQFF.

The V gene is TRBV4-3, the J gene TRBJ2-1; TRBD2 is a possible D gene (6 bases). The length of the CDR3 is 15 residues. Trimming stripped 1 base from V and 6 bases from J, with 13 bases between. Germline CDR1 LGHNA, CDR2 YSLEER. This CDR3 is CASSQVASEANEQFF. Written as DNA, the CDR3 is TGCGCCAGCAGCCAAGTGGCTAGCGAGGCCAATGAGCAGTTCTTC.

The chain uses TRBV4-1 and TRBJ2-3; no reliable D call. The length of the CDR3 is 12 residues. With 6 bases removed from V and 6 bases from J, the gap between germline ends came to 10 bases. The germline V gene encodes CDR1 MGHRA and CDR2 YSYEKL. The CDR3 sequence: CASRGNGDTQYF. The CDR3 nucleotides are TGCGCCAGCAGAGGTAACGGGGATACGCAGTATTTT.

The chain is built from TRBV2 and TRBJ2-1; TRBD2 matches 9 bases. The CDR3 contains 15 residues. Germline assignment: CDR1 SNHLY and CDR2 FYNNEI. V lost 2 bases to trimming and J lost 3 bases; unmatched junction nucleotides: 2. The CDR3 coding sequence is TGTGCCAGCAGTGAATGGCGGGAGGGCTACAATGAGCAGTTCTTC. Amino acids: CASSEWREGYNEQFF.

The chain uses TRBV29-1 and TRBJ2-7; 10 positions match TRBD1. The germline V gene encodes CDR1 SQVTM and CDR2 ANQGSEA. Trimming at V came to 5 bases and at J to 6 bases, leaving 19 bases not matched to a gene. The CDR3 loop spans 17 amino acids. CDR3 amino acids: CSVTARSFETGGSEQYF. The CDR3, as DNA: TGCAGCGTTACCGCCCGTTCGTTCGAGACAGGGGGCAGCGAGCAGTACTTC.

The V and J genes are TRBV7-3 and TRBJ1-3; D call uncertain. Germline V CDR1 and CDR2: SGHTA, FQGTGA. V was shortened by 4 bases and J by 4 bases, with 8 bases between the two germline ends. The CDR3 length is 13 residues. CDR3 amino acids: CASSSEFGNTIYF. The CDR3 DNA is TGTGCCAGCAGCTCTGAGTTCGGAAACACCATATATTTT.

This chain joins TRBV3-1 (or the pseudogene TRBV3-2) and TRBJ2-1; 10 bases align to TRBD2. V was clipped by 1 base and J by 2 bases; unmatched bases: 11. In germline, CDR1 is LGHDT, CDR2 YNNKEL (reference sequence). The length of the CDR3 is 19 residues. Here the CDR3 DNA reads TGTGCCAGCAGCCAAGCTTTGGGTAGGGGGACTAGCGCCTACAATGAGCAGTTCTTC. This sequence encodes CASSQALGRGTSAYNEQFF.

CDR3 protein: CASSSTGGSGGYTF. DNA of the CDR3: TGTGCCAGCAGTTCGACAGGGGGCTCGGGTGGCTACACCTTC. V and J are TRBV27 and TRBJ1-2, with 10 nucleotides matching TRBD1. V lost 4 bases, J lost 7 bases, and 6 bases stayed unmatched. The V gene's germline CDR1 is MNHEY and CDR2 SMNVEV (reference sequence). The CDR3 has 14 amino acids.

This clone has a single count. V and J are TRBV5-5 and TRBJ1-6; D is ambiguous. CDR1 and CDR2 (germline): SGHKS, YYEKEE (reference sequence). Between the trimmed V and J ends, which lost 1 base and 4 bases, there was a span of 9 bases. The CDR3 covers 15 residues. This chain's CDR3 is CASSLMSGYNSPLHF. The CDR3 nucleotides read TGTGCCAGCAGCTTGATGTCAGGTTATAATTCACCCCTCCACTTT.

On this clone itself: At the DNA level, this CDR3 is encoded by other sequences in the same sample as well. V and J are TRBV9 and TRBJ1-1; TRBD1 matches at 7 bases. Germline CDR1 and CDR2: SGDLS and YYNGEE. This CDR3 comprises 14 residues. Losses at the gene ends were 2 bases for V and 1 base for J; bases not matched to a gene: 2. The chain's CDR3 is CASSVGTENTEAFF. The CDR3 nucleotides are TGTGCCAGCAGCGTCGGGACAGAGAACACTGAAGCTTTCTTT.

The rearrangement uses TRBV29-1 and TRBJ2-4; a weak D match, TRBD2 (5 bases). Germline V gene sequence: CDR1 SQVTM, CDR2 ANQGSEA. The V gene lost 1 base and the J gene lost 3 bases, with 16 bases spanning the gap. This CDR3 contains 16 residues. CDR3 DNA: TGCAGCGTTGAAGCGAGGGCTAAAGCAGGCAAAAACATTCAGTACTTC. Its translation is CSVEARAKAGKNIQYF.

CDR3 nucleotides: TGTGCCAGCAGCTTCGGGACAGGGACAGAGCAGTACTTC. This translates into CASSFGTGTEQYF. The V call is TRBV5-4, the J call TRBJ2-7; 9 bases agree with TRBD1. The V segment lost 2 bases and the J segment 7 bases; nucleotides outside the gene matches: 4. Per germline, CDR1 SGHNT and CDR2 YYREEE (reference sequence). The CDR3 is 13 amino acids.